What follows is one TCR beta chain and its context. The specificity of this receptor is unknown. Within one base of it there is no much larger clone, and no base qualities were kept. TCRbeta CDR3 regions were amplified from genomic DNA using the immunoSEQ Assay, a bias-controlled multiplex PCR. In the authors' own workflow: Within the assay, amplification of reference gene primers was used to estimate how many nucleated cells each sample contained. To quantify the absolute abundance of each unique TCRbeta CDR3 rearrangement, sequence reads were collapsed and filtered. Productive Simpson clonality was computed per sample as the square root of Simpson's diversity index over productive rearrangements. The immuneACCESS repertoire file appears here via TCRdb, limited to in-frame rearrangements. These files lack a portion of the clones; in checked studies, under half of the deficit traces to unresolved V genes, and the cause of the others is not known. Clone size and V and J calls were adopted from that table, with D and trimming inferred from the DNA. This sample comprises almost 300,000 clones, about 90% of them detected only once. The top ten clonotypes cover 11% of the sample.

Germline trimming amounts to 2 bases on V and 8 bases on J, with 8 as the count of junction bases outside the gene matches. The CDR3 runs 15 residues from the cysteine to the phenylalanine. CDR3 DNA is the only sequence kept; it has 45 bases, read in frame from the first base. In the germline V gene, CDR1 corresponds to SGHTS and CDR2 to YDEGEE. In Seattle, one collaborating source enrolled patients while the infection was active and tracked those patients longitudinally over the course of disease. Collaborating institutions collected whole blood in K2EDTA tubes following their own protocols. For TCRbeta analysis, collaborator samples were shipped as frozen whole blood, as isolated PBMCs, or as DNA extracted from either sample type. The source of the sample is a study of blood T cell repertoires in COVID-19 (dated by TCRdb to the early 2020s). Concerning the study at large: Samples covering the acute and convalescent phases of COVID-19 were provided by collaborators in the United States, Italy and Spain. The sample metadata nearly always contained a de-identified subject ID, COVID-19 status, age in years and sex. Where available, HLA class I and class II types were obtained from metadata supplied by the sample provider rather than from assay-based typing. The prospective study material was composed of cDNA or gDNA derived from T cells, B-cell-depleted T cells, or PBMCs. The samples were drawn from two sources: the first 160 participants of the ongoing ImmuneRACE study, and 1,000 to 1,500 subjects contributed by 6 global collaborators. The repertoires were made available in a free public database intended to serve as a resource for research on the immune response to SARS-CoV-2. Subjects who had been exposed to COVID-19, were actively infected with it, or had recovered from it provided the deeply sampled blood TCRbeta repertoires that made up the dataset.

Summary of the overall study and its limitations: How much clinical and demographic metadata was included differed by source and by participant, and the metadata was provided uncurated.

The rearranged chain carries TRBV5-8 and TRBJ2-1; 9 bases in between match TRBD2. The specimen was peripheral blood. This receptor was identified in a woman in her twenties or thirties with COVID-19, enrolled during active disease. The nucleotide sequence reads as follows: TGTGCCAGCAGCTTCAGACTTAGCGGGGGTCATGAGCAGTTCTTC. It specifies CASSFRLSGGHEQFF.